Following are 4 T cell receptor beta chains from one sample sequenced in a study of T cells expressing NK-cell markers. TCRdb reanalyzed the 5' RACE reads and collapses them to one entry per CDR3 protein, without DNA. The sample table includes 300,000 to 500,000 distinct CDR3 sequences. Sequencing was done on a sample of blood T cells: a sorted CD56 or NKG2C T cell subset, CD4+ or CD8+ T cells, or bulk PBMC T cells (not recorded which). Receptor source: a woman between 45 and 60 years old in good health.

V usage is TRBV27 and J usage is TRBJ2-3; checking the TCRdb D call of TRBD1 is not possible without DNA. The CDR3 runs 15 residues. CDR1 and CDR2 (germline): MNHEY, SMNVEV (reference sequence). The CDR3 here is CASRRGGAYSDTQYF.

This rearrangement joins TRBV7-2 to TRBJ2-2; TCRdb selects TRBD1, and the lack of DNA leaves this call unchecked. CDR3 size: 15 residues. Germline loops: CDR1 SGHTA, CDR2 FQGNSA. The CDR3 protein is CASSLGGPNTGELFF.

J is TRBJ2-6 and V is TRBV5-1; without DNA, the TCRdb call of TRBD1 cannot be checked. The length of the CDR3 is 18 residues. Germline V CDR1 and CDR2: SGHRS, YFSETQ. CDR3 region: CASSPTGTGDSGANVLTF.

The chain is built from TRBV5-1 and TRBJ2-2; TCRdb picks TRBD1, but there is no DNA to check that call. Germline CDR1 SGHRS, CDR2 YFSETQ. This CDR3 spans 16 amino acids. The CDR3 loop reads CASSLSGQGNTGELFF.